This record concerns one T cell receptor (beta chain) sequence. This record belongs to a study of blood T cell repertoires in COVID-19. Background on the study: Samples representing acute and convalescent COVID-19 were sourced from the United States, Italy and Spain. T cells, B-cell-depleted T cells, or PBMCs supplied cDNA or gDNA.

The CDR3 has 15 amino acids. Germline loops: CDR1 SEHNR, CDR2 FQNEAQ (reference sequence). V lost 3 bases and J lost 1; bases outside the gene matches: 5. How the authors handled the data: The assay estimated nucleated cells by amplifying reference gene primers. The assay was immunoSEQ multiplex PCR, and TCRdb's table has in-frame clones only and misses some. D and trimming come from the DNA, and the V and J calls and clone size come from that table. This table holds approximately 250,000 clones, roughly 81% found once. This receptor was taken from a man aged 35 to 55 with acute or convalescent COVID-19. This sequence joins TRBV7-9 and TRBJ2-7, with 8 nucleotides matching TRBD2. Sequencing was carried out using peripheral blood. CDR3 amino acids: CASSFFAGGSYEQYF. The CDR3, as DNA: TGTGCCAGCAGCTTCTTCGCGGGGGGATCCTACGAGCAGTACTTC.